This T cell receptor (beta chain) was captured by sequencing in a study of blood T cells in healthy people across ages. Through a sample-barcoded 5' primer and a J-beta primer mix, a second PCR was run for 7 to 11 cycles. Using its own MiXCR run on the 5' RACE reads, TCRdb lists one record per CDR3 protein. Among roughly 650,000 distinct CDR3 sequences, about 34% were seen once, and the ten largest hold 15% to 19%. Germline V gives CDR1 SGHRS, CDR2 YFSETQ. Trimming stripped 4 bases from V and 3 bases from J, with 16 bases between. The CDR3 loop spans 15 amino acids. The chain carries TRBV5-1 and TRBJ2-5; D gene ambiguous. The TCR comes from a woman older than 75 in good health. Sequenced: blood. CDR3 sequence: CASSHPFPAKETQYF. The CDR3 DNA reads TGCGCCAGCAGCCACCCCTTTCCAGCAAAAGAGACCCAGTACTTC.